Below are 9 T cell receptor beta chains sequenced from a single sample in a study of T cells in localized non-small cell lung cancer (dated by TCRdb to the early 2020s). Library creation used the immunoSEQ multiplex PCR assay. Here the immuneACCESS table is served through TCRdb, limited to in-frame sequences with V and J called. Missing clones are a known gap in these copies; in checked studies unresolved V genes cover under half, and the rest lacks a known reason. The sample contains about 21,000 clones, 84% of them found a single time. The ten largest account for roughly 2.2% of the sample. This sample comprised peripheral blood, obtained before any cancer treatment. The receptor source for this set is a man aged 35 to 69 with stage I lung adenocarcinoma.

The CDR3 bases are TGTGCCAGCATAAGTTCTGGAAACACCATATATTTT. This gives the protein CASISSGNTIYF. The chain employs TRBV5-5 and TRBJ1-3; D is unresolved. The CDR3 has 12 amino acids. The germline CDR1 and CDR2 sequences are SGHKS and YYEKEE (reference sequence). V lost 6 bases and J lost 1, with 5 bases in between.

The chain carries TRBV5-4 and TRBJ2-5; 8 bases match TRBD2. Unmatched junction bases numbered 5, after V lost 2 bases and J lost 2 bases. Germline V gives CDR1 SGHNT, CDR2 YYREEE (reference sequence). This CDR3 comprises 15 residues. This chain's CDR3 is CASSLPGGRQETQYF. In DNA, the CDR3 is TGTGCCAGCAGCTTACCGGGGGGGCGGCAAGAGACCCAGTACTTC.

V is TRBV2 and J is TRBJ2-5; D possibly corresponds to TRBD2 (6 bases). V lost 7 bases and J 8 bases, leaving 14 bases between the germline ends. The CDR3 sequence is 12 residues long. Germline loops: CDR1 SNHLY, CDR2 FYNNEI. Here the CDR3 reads CASNERAETQYF. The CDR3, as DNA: TGTGCCAGCAACGAGCGGGCCGAAACCCAGTACTTC.

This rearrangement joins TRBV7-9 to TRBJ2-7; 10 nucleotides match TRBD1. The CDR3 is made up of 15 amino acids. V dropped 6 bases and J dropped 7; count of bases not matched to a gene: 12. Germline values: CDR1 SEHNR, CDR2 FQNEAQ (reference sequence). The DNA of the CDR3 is TGTGCCAGCAGAACCGGGACAGGGGATCGAAGGGAGCAGTACTTC. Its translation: CASRTGTGDRREQYF.

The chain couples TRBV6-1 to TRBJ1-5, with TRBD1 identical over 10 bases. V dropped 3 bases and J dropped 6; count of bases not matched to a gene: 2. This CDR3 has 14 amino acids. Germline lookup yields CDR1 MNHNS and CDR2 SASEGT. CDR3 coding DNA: TGTGCCAGCAGTGAGGGGACAGGGGCTCAGCCCCAGCATTTT. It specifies CASSEGTGAQPQHF.

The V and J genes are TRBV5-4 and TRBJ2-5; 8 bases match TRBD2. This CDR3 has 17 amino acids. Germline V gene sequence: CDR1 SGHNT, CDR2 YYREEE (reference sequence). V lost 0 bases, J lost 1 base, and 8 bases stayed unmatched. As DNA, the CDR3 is TGTGCCAGCAGCTTGGGTGTTGCTAGCGGGCCCCAAGAGACCCAGTACTTC. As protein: CASSLGVASGPQETQYF.

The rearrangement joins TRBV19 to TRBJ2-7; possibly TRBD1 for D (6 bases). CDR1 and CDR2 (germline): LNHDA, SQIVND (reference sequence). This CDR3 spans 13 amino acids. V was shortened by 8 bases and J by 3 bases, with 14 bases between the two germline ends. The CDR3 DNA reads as TGTGCCAGTTCTGGGACACTTTACTACGAGCAGTACTTC. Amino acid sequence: CASSGTLYYEQYF.

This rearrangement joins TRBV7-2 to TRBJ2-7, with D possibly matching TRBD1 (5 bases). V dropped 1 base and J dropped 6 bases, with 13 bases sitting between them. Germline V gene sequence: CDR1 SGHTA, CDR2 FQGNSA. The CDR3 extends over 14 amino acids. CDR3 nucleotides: TGTGCCAGCAGCTTAGGACAGCCCCCACTCGAGCAGTACTTC. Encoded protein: CASSLGQPPLEQYF. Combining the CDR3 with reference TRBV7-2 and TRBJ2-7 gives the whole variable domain GAGVSQSPSNKVTEKGKDVELRCDPISGHTALYWYRQSLGQGLEFLIYFQGNSAPDKSGLPSDRFSAERTGGSVSTLTIQRTQQEDSAVYLCASSLGQPPLEQYFGPGTRLTVT.

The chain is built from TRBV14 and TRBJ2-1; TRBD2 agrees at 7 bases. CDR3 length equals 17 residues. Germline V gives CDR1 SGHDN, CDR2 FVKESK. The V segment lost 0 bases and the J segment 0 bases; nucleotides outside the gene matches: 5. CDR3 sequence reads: CASSQDRGGSSYNEQFF. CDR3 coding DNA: TGTGCCAGCAGCCAAGATAGGGGCGGGAGCTCCTACAATGAGCAGTTCTTC. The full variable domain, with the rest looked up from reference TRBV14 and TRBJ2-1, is EAGVTQFPSHSVIEKGQTVTLRCDPISGHDNLYWYRRVMGKEIKFLLHFVKESKQDESGMPNNRFLAERTGGTYSTLKVQPAELEDSGVYFCASSQDRGGSSYNEQFFGPGTRLTVL.